This T cell receptor beta chain was identified during a study of memory CD4+ T cells and cytomegalovirus serostatus. The method was immunoSEQ multiplex PCR; TCRdb's version includes in-frame clones alone and lacks a portion of them. The table has 45,000 or so clones, about 80% seen once. Single viable CD3+CD4+CD8-CD45RO+ cells were sorted as the memory CD4+ T cells. Trimming left V 5 bases short and J 8 bases short, with 18 bases between. CDR3 length equals 14 residues. Per the germline V gene, CDR1 is SGHAT and CDR2 is FQNNGV. Sequences were obtained from memory CD4+ T cells from blood. V usage is TRBV11-2 and J usage is TRBJ1-2; no firm D call. The receptor comes from an adult in good health and CMV-seronegative. This CDR3 is CASSTTIGVGGYTF. The CDR3 nucleotides are TGTGCCAGCAGCACAACCATCGGGGTAGGGGGCTACACCTTC.